This T cell receptor (beta chain) was identified during a study of cytomegalovirus exposure and HLA in healthy donors. It was with 60 Vbeta and 13 Jbeta primers that the PCR ran. Sequencing was performed with immunoSEQ multiplex PCR; in TCRdb, only in-frame clones are kept and a portion is missing. The table includes under 150,000 clones, about four fifths detected once. Study-wide findings and caveats: Researchers counted roughly 150 TCR beta chains as cytomegalovirus-associated.

Healthy donors of bone marrow made up the group. Nominally healthy donors provided the samples, though records likely missed some immune exposures. As for this clone: Its target is not known.

This CDR3 spans 17 amino acids. The germline gives CDR1 WSHSY, CDR2 SAAADI. Deletions cut 2 bases from V and 8 bases from J, with 22 bases between. The source is a man under 40 in good health and CMV-seronegative. J is TRBJ2-1 and V is TRBV10-2, with D perhaps TRBD2 (6 bases). Input material: PBMCs. As DNA, the CDR3 is TGCGCCAGCAGTGAGAATCCCCCGGGGGTGGTTCGGCATGAGCAGTTCTTC. Translating it yields CASSENPPGVVRHEQFF.